Described below is a single T cell receptor beta chain sequence and its context. TCRdb's copy holds only in-frame clones and misses some; the assay was immunoSEQ multiplex PCR. The sample holds some 87,000 clones, about 81% seen once. The record originates from a study of blood T cell repertoires in COVID-19. Study-level background: COVID-19 samples, acute and convalescent, were from the United States, Italy and Spain.

Trimming removed 0 bases at V and 0 bases at J, with 13 bases between. Germline loops: CDR1 SGDLS, CDR2 YYNGEE. This CDR3 is 17 amino acids long. V and J are TRBV9 and TRBJ1-3; maybe TRBD1 (5 bases). This sequence was found in a human donor in a cohort sampled during active COVID-19. Sequenced input: peripheral blood. CDR3 nucleotides: TGTGCCAGCAGCGTAGAGGGGACTTTTTACTCTGGAAACACCATATATTTT. It codes for CASSVEGTFYSGNTIYF.